This T cell receptor beta chain appears in the sequencing data of a study of CD8+CD57+ T cells in acquired aplastic anemia. On this clonotype itself: As yet, its antigen is unknown.

Deletions cut 4 bases from V and 3 bases from J, with 11 bases between. CDR1 SGHDT and CDR2 YYEEEE come from the germline V gene. The CDR3 contains 14 residues. Whoever was chosen for sequencing had shown CD8+CD57+ cell expansion by flow cytometry. Whole-study findings and limits: Diversity in CD8+CD57+ cells from patients fell below that of the total CD4+ and CD8+ cell pools. This difference was described as decreased diversity.

Profiling of TCR beta VDJ combinations and CDR3 sequences used genomic DNA as template. Using its own MiXCR run on the reads, TCRdb lists one record per CDR3 protein. Counted here are some 16,000 distinct CDR3 sequences, approximately 40% occurring once; the ten biggest clones make up 80% to 90%. The clonotype originates from a human donor with aplastic anemia. Sample: CD8+CD57+ T cells sorted from PBMCs. Subset reported: bead-enriched CD8+CD57+ effector memory T cells from SAA patients. This chain connects TRBV5-6 to TRBJ1-5, with D maybe TRBD1 (6 bases). In DNA form, the CDR3 reads TGTGCCAGCAGCGGAACAGGGTTCAATCAGCCCCAGCATTTT. The encoded protein is CASSGTGFNQPQHF. Filled out from reference TRBV5-6 and TRBJ1-5, the complete variable domain reads DAGVTQSPTHLIKTRGQQVTLRCSPKSGHDTVSWYQQALGQGPQFIFQYYEEEERQRGNFPDRFSGHQFPNYSSELNVNALLLGDSALYLCASSGTGFNQPQHFGDGTRLSIL.